The clone carrying this T cell receptor beta chain was observed a handful of times. Its antigen is unidentified. Each CDR3 protein gets one entry after TCRdb re-called the reads with MiXCR. In the table there are a few hundred thousand distinct CDR3 sequences, over 7.5% of which are singletons. This entry belongs to a study of T cell repertoires in cytomegalovirus infection. General study results and limits: HLA-C-restricted CMV clonotypes gave the most frequent clonotype in two of eight donors.

This receptor was obtained from a human donor in good health (CMV status not recorded). Some clones in this sample may be carry-over from other donors' samples. Source material: PBMCs.

CDR3 nucleotides: TGTGCCAGCAGTGAAAAGGCCGGGACAGGCATCGAAAAACTGTTTTTT. Its translation is CASSEKAGTGIEKLFF. This chain joins TRBV2 and TRBJ1-4, with TRBD1 matching 8 bases. CDR3 length equals 16 residues. In germline, CDR1 is SNHLY, CDR2 FYNNEI. The trim removed 2 bases at V and 8 bases at J, leaving 10 bases unmatched.